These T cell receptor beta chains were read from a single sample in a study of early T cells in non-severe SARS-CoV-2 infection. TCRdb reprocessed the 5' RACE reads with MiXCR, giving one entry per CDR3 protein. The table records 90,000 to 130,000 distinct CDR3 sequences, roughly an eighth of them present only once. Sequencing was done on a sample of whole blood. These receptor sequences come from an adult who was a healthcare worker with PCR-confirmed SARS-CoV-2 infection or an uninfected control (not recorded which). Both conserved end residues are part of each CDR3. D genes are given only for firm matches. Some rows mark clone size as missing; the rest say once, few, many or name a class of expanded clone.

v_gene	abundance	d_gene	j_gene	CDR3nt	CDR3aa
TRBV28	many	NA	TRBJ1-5	TGTGCCAGCAGTTTGGAGGGACCGTGGGCAGGGAGGCAGCCCCAGCATTTT	CASSLEGPWAGRQPQHF
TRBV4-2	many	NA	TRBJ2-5	TGTGCCAGCAGCCAGCATCGCTTTGAGCGAGAGACCCAGTACTTC	CASSQHRFERETQYF
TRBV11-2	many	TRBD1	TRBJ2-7	TGTGCCAGCAGCTCCAGACAGGGCTCGGCATCCTACGAGCAGTACTTC	CASSSRQGSASYEQYF
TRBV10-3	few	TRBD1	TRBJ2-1	TGTGCCATCAGTGCCTTACAGGGGCCGGGCAATGAGCAGTTCTTC	CAISALQGPGNEQFF
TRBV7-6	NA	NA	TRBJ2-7	TGTGCCAGCAGCCCGGGACACCCCTACGAGCAGTACTTC	CASSPGHPYEQYF
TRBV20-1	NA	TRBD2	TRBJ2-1	TGCAGTGCTAGAGATCGGAGCGGGGGGACCTCCTACAATGAGCAGTTCTTC	CSARDRSGGTSYNEQFF
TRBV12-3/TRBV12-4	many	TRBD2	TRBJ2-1	TGTGCCAGCAGTTTAGCTAGCGGGGGGTCTCACAATGAGCAGTTCTTC	CASSLASGGSHNEQFF
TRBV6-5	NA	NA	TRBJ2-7	TGTGCCAGCAGTTACTCGAGGGACCCCTCCTACGAGCAGTACTTC	CASSYSRDPSYEQYF
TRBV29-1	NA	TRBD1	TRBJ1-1	TGCAGCGTTACCGGGACAGTGAACACTGAAGCTTTCTTT	CSVTGTVNTEAFF
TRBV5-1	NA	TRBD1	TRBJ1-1	TGCGCCAGCAGCTTGGAGGGGGACAGGGGGCTATCTGACACTGAAGCTTTCTTT	CASSLEGDRGLSDTEAFF
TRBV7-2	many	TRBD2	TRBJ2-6	TGTGCCAGCAGCCCCGGGGGGGGACGTACTGGGGCCAACGTCCTGACTTTC	CASSPGGGRTGANVLTF
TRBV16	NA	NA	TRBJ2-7	TGTGCCAGCAGCCATGGCGGCTGGGGTAGTGAGCAGTACTTC	CASSHGGWGSEQYF
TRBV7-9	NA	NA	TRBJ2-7	TGTGCCAGCAGCCCCGTTCTCGTCTACGAGCAGTACTTC	CASSPVLVYEQYF
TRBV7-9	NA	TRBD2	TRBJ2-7	TGTGCCAGCAGCCCGGGACTAGCGGGAGAGCAGTACTTC	CASSPGLAGEQYF
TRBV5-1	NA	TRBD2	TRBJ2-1	TGCGCCAGCAGCACATCGTCCGGGACTAGCGGGTCCTGGGAGCAGTTCTTC	CASSTSSGTSGSWEQFF
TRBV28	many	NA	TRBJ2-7	TGTGCCAGCAGTTTATTACAGGACTCCGAGCAGTACTTC	CASSLLQDSEQYF
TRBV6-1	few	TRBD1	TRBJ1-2	TGTGCCAGCAGTGAACGGGGACAGGGTGATGGCTACACCTTC	CASSERGQGDGYTF
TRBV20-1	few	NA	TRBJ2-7	TGCAGTGCTAGATTGGGGAACTACGAGCAGTACTTC	CSARLGNYEQYF
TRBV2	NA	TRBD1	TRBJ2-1	TGTGCCAGCAGTGGGACAGGGGGGACGGTAAGCTCCTACAATGAGCAGTTCTTC	CASSGTGGTVSSYNEQFF
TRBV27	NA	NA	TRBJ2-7	TGTGCCAGCAGTTTACAGCAGGGTATAGCCTACGAGCAGTACTTC	CASSLQQGIAYEQYF
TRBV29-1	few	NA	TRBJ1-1	TGCAGCGTTGAACCTCAGGGCATAAACACTGAAGCTTTCTTT	CSVEPQGINTEAFF
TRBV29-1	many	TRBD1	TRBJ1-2	TGCAGCGTCACTTTGGGACAGGGAGAGTTATATTATGGCTACACCTTC	CSVTLGQGELYYGYTF
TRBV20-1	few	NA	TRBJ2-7	TGCAGTGCTAGAGTTCCCGGGATCTACGAGCAGTACTTC	CSARVPGIYEQYF
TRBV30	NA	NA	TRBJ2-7	TGTGCCTGGAGTGGGACACACTCCTACGAGCAGTACTTC	CAWSGTHSYEQYF
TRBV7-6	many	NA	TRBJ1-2	TGTGCCAGCAGCCCTCTTCGGGTTTTCGGTGGCTACACCTTC	CASSPLRVFGGYTF
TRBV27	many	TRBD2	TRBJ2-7	TGTGCCAGCAAGGGGGCTAGCGGGACGGGATCCTACGAGCAGTACTTC	CASKGASGTGSYEQYF
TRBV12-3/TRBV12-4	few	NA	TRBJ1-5	TGTGCCAGCACCCAATACGGCCGGGCCCAATATAGCAATCAGCCCCAGCATTTT	CASTQYGRAQYSNQPQHF
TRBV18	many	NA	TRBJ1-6	TGTGCCAGCTCACCTTCTGTCGGCAGGGATAATTCACCCCTCCACTTT	CASSPSVGRDNSPLHF
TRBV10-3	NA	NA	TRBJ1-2	TGTGCCATCAGTGCGTCGGGGGGTGACTATGGCTACACCTTC	CAISASGGDYGYTF